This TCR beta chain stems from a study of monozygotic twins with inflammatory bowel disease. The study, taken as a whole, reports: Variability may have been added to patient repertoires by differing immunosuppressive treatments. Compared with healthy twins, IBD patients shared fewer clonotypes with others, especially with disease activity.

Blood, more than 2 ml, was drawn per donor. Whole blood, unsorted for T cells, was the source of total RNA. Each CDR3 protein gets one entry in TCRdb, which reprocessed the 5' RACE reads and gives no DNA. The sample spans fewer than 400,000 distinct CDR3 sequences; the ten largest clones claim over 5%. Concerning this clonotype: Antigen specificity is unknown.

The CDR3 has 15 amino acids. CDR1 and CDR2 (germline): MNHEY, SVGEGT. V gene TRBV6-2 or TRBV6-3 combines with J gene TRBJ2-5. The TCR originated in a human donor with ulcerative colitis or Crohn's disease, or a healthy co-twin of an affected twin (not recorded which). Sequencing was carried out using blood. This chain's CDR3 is CASSYRKIIQETQYF.